The 21 T cell receptor beta chains in this list originate from one sample, sequenced in a study of blood T cell repertoires in COVID-19. Sequencing used immunoSEQ multiplex PCR; TCRdb keeps in-frame clones, though not all of them. The sample lists some 300,000 clones; about nine tenths were seen once. Sequenced input: peripheral blood. The origin of the receptors is a man younger than 35 with active or convalescent COVID-19.

This clone has only one observation. The rearrangement uses TRBV7-2 and TRBJ1-2; 7 bases match TRBD1. CDR3 size: 16 residues. The germline V gene encodes CDR1 SGHTA and CDR2 FQGNSA. With 5 bases clipped from V and 3 bases from J, the junction kept 12 bases outside the gene matches. DNA of the CDR3: TGTGCCAGCAGCGCACGACCACAGGGGCGAGACTATGGCTACACCTTC. It yields the protein CASSARPQGRDYGYTF.

In nucleotides, the CDR3 is TGTGCCAGCAGCCGCTCGACAGGGAGGCAAGAGACCCAGTACTTC. This codes for CASSRSTGRQETQYF. The chain joins TRBV7-9 to TRBJ2-5; tentative D call: TRBD1 (7 bases). Germline CDR1 is SEHNR and CDR2 is FQNEAQ (reference sequence). V was trimmed by 5 bases and J by 2 bases, leaving 15 bases between them. The CDR3 consists of 15 residues.

The genes are TRBV6-2 or TRBV6-3 and TRBJ1-2; D remains ambiguous. The germline V gene has CDR1 MNHEY and CDR2 SVGEGT. This CDR3 is built from 14 residues. Trimming took off 5 bases at V and 2 bases at J, with 12 bases between the two ends. CDR3 nucleotides: TGTGCCAGCAGTACGTTACACCAAAACTATGGCTACACCTTC. This translates into CASSTLHQNYGYTF.

V usage is TRBV3-1 (or the pseudogene TRBV3-2) and J usage is TRBJ1-2; 7 bases are shared with TRBD1. After removal of 4 bases from V and 4 bases from J, the junction contained 9 bases not matched to a gene. This CDR3 comprises 15 residues. The germline CDR1 and CDR2 sequences are LGHDT and YNNKEL (reference sequence). The CDR3 DNA reads as TGTGCCAGCAGCCTTGGTCAGGGGGTGATCTATGGCTACACCTTC. Its protein product is CASSLGQGVIYGYTF.

This chain uses TRBV15 with TRBJ2-1; 13 nucleotides align to TRBD2. The CDR3 sequence is 16 residues long. V lost 4 bases and J lost 8; bases outside the gene matches: 8. Germline-derived CDR1 and CDR2 are LNHNV and YYDKDF (reference sequence). The CDR3, as DNA: TGTGCCACCAGCACCCTTGGACTAGCGGGAGATTATGAGCAGTTCTTC. Its protein is CATSTLGLAGDYEQFF.

This sequence joins TRBV18 and TRBJ2-1, with 7 nucleotides matching TRBD2. The CDR3 consists of 18 residues. Trimming at V came to 3 bases and at J to 0 bases, leaving 11 bases not matched to a gene. The V gene's germline CDR1 is KGHSH and CDR2 LQKENI. The CDR3 coding sequence is TGTGCCAGCTCACCTGTCTCTAGCGGTTATAGCTCCTACAATGAGCAGTTCTTC. It codes for CASSPVSSGYSSYNEQFF.

In its sample, this clone was seen once. CDR3 region: CASSLGQGEADTQYF. CDR3 coding DNA: TGCGCCAGCAGCTTGGGACAGGGGGAGGCAGATACGCAGTATTTT. The J gene is TRBJ2-3, the V gene TRBV5-1; 9 bases align to TRBD1. In germline, CDR1 is SGHRS, CDR2 YFSETQ. This CDR3 region has 15 residues. Trimming at V came to 0 bases and at J to 4 bases, leaving 3 bases not matched to a gene.

This clone came up a few times. The gene calls are TRBV15 and TRBJ1-4; the match to TRBD1 covers 8 bases. With V trimmed by 1 base and J by 4 bases, 2 bases remained unmatched. The CDR3 length is 15 residues. CDR1 is LNHNV, CDR2 YYDKDF, per germline (reference sequence). The CDR3 loop reads CATSRADRGNEKLFF. In nucleotides, the CDR3 is TGTGCCACCAGCAGAGCTGACAGGGGTAATGAAAAACTGTTTTTT.

The chain couples TRBV2 to TRBJ1-4; 7 nucleotides line up with TRBD1. Per the germline V gene, CDR1 is SNHLY and CDR2 is FYNNEI. With V trimmed by 4 bases and J by 9 bases, 5 bases remained unmatched. The CDR3 runs 13 residues. The CDR3 DNA follows: TGTGCCAGCAGTGCGGAGACAGGGAAAAAACTGTTTTTT. Protein product: CASSAETGKKLFF.

This sequence joins TRBV10-3 and TRBJ2-1; 13 bases agree with TRBD2. The germline V gene has CDR1 ENHRY and CDR2 SYGVKD. The CDR3 length is 16 residues. Germline trimming cut 4 bases from V and 2 bases from J; bases unmatched to any gene: 2. CDR3 in amino acids: CAISAGLAGPYNEQFF. CDR3 DNA: TGTGCCATCAGTGCGGGACTAGCGGGACCCTACAATGAGCAGTTCTTC.

V is TRBV15 and J is TRBJ1-2; maybe TRBD1 (5 bases). V lost 1 base, J lost 5 bases, and 11 bases lay in between. The CDR3 sequence is 14 residues long. Germline assignment: CDR1 LNHNV and CDR2 YYDKDF (reference sequence). The CDR3 spells CATSRAQAGYGYTF. The DNA of the CDR3 is TGTGCCACCAGCAGAGCCCAGGCAGGGTATGGCTACACCTTC. Variable domain in full (rest from reference TRBV15 and TRBJ1-2): DAMVIQNPRYQVTQFGKPVTLSCSQTLNHNVMYWYQQKSSQAPKLLFHYYDKDFNNEADTPDNFQSRRPNTSFCFLDIRSPGLGDTAMYLCATSRAQAGYGYTFGSGTRLTVV.

The chain uses TRBV19 and TRBJ2-5; 9 bases are shared with TRBD2. Germline-derived CDR1 and CDR2 are LNHDA and SQIVND (reference sequence). Germline trimming cut 6 bases from V and 3 bases from J; bases unmatched to any gene: 8. This CDR3 contains 15 residues. CDR3 in DNA: TGTGCCAGTAGGAGGCGGGGGGGCCTGGAAGAGACCCAGTACTTC. Its translation: CASRRRGGLEETQYF.

The sample holds a few counts of this clone. The genes are TRBV4-1 and TRBJ2-2; D gene uncertain. The CDR3 is 14 amino acids. Germline CDR1 reads MGHRA; CDR2 reads YSYEKL. Trimming shortened V by 0 bases and J by 3 bases, and 5 bases separated the two germline ends. The CDR3 bases are TGCGCCAGCAGCCAAGACGGTCACACCGGGGAGCTGTTTTTT. Amino acid sequence: CASSQDGHTGELFF.

The J gene is TRBJ2-2, the V gene TRBV9, with D perhaps matching TRBD2 (6 bases). Trimming pared 0 bases from V and 3 bases from J, leaving 12 bases between. The germline V gene has CDR1 SGDLS and CDR2 YYNGEE. The CDR3 contains 16 residues. The CDR3 region is CASSVVGSGHTGELFF. In DNA, the CDR3 is TGTGCCAGCAGCGTAGTGGGTAGCGGACACACCGGGGAGCTGTTTTTT.

This clone was seen once. This rearrangement joins TRBV18 to TRBJ1-5; 8 nucleotides match TRBD1. V shed 3 bases, J shed 10 bases, and the junction held 11 bases outside the gene matches. CDR1 and CDR2 from the germline V gene are KGHSH and LQKENI. The CDR3 runs to 15 residues. CDR3 DNA sequence: TGTGCCAGCTCACCCTGGCCTGGACAGGGCTCCCCCCAGCATTTT. Its translation: CASSPWPGQGSPQHF.

The V gene is TRBV7-3, the J gene TRBJ2-7, with a tentative D call TRBD2 (7 bases). Germline CDR1 is SGHTA and CDR2 is FQGTGA. The CDR3 has 16 amino acids. V lost 3 bases to trimming and J lost 1 base, with 16 bases between them. The CDR3 loop is CASSLERDIPSYEQYF. In DNA form, the CDR3 reads TGTGCCAGCAGCTTGGAGCGGGACATACCTTCCTACGAGCAGTACTTC.

The rearrangement joins TRBV7-8 to TRBJ2-7; a weak D match, TRBD2 (6 bases). This CDR3 has 18 amino acids. Germline V gene data show CDR1 as SGHVS and CDR2 as FQNEAQ. V dropped 5 bases and J dropped 0 bases, with 23 bases sitting between them. The CDR3 bases are TGTGCCAGCAGCGGCGGGGCGATGGCCGCGGGTCCCTCCTACGAGCAGTACTTC. This gives the protein CASSGGAMAAGPSYEQYF.

The chain uses TRBV6-2 or TRBV6-3 and TRBJ1-4; D not resolved. Germline CDR1 and CDR2: MNHEY and SVGEGT. There are 16 residues in the CDR3. Trimming removed 6 bases from V and 0 bases from J, with 14 bases in between. CDR3 sequence (DNA): TGTGCCAGCAGCGGCGGGCTTCGTGCAACTAATGAAAAACTGTTTTTT. Amino acid sequence: CASSGGLRATNEKLFF.

This chain uses TRBV6-5 with TRBJ1-1, with D possibly TRBD1 on 5 matching bases. The CDR3 is made up of 14 amino acids. V was cut by 4 bases and J by 3 bases, with 12 bases left in between. Looked up from germline, CDR1 is MNHEY and CDR2 is SVGAGI. The CDR3 is CASSWELGDTEAFF. The DNA of the CDR3 is TGTGCCAGCAGTTGGGAATTAGGGGACACTGAAGCTTTCTTT.

This rearrangement joins TRBV13 to TRBJ2-5; 10 nucleotides agree with TRBD1. V lost 4 bases and J lost 4; bases outside the gene matches: 9. The germline gives CDR1 PRHDT, CDR2 FYEKMQ (reference sequence). CDR3 length: 16 residues. The CDR3 reads CASSSGDRGRRETQYF. CDR3 DNA sequence: TGTGCCAGCAGCTCCGGTGACAGGGGGCGGCGAGAGACCCAGTACTTC.

The gene calls are TRBV29-1 and TRBJ2-7; D possibly corresponds to TRBD1 (6 bases). The V end was cut by 6 bases, the J end by 0 bases, with 15 bases between. Germline V lookup: CDR1 SQVTM, CDR2 ANQGSEA. The CDR3 extends over 14 amino acids. For the CDR3, the DNA is TGCAGCGTGGGCTGGGGGCCCAGCTCCTACGAGCAGTACTTC. Amino acid sequence: CSVGWGPSSYEQYF.